The 27 T cell receptor beta chains in this list originate from one sample, sequenced in a study of CD8 T cells in ankylosing spondylitis. Study observations and caveats: What seemed typical of ankylosing spondylitis blood was a TCR beta motif built from about eight highly homologous variants.

TCRdb ran MiXCR on the 5' RACE reads and lists one entry per CDR3 protein. The sample shows more than 400,000 distinct CDR3 sequences, about 5.7% of them seen only once. Antigens of these TCRs are unknown. Source material: blood, either unsorted or a sorted T cell fraction (not recorded which). The receptors here all came from a male donor with ankylosing spondylitis.

This clonotype was counted at least ten times. The chain is built from TRBV6-2 or TRBV6-3 and TRBJ1-1, with D perhaps matching TRBD1 (5 bases). CDR3 length: 16 amino acids. CDR1 and CDR2 from the germline V gene are MNHEY and SVGEGT. V was trimmed by 10 bases and J by 3 bases, leaving 24 bases between them. CDR3 DNA: TGTGCCACTCTCCCACTGGGGCGCTTTGGAGACACTGAAGCTTTCTTT. It specifies CATLPLGRFGDTEAFF.

There are many counts of this clonotype. The rearrangement links TRBV10-3 to TRBJ2-3; 8 nucleotides align to TRBD2. Germline values: CDR1 ENHRY, CDR2 SYGVKD. The CDR3 loop spans 15 amino acids. J was trimmed by 0 bases and V by 5 bases; bases with no gene match: 4. This chain's CDR3 is CAISHPSGSTDTQYF. CDR3 nucleotides: TGTGCCATCAGTCACCCTAGCGGGAGCACAGATACGCAGTATTTT.

This clonotype was found many times. This chain connects TRBV9 to TRBJ2-3; D remains unclear. V shed 0 bases and J shed 3 bases, with 14 bases lying between them. The CDR3 is made up of 16 amino acids. Germline CDR1 SGDLS, CDR2 YYNGEE. The chain's CDR3 is CASSVGASPGTDTQYF. Here the CDR3 DNA reads TGTGCCAGCAGCGTAGGAGCGAGCCCTGGGACAGATACGCAGTATTTT. Supplemented by reference TRBV9 and TRBJ2-3, the full variable domain reads DSGVTQTPKHLITATGQRVTLRCSPRSGDLSVYWYQQSLDQGLQFLIQYYNGEERAKGNILERFSAQQFPDLHSELNLSSLELGDSALYFCASSVGASPGTDTQYFGPGTRLTVL.

Ten or more counts support this clonotype. J is TRBJ2-2 and V is TRBV6-2 or TRBV6-3; D is undetermined. Between the trimmed V and J ends, which lost 6 bases and 11 bases, there was a span of 7 bases. The CDR3 is 10 amino acids. Germline lookup yields CDR1 MNHEY and CDR2 SVGEGT. CDR3 sequence: CASRSGELFF. The CDR3, as DNA: TGTGCCAGCAGAAGTGGCGAGCTGTTTTTT.

About this clonotype: This may be a read error: a much more frequent sequence differs by one nucleotide. V is TRBV7-2 and J is TRBJ2-3; 8 nucleotides line up with TRBD2. The CDR3 runs 12 residues. The germline CDR1 and CDR2 sequences are SGHTA and FQGNSA. The CDR3: CASGITTDTQYF. CDR3 in DNA: TGTGCTAGCGGGATAACCACAGATACGCAGTATTTT.

This clonotype was found many times. The chain couples TRBV20-1 to TRBJ2-1; the D gene is possibly TRBD1 (6 bases). The V gene's germline CDR1 is DFQATT and CDR2 SNEGSKA (reference sequence). The CDR3 has 16 residues. With 5 bases removed from V and 2 bases from J, the gap between germline ends came to 19 bases. In nucleotides, the CDR3 is TGCAGTGCTCCTAAATCCAGGGGACACGCCTACAATGAGCAGTTCTTC. Its protein is CSAPKSRGHAYNEQFF.

The V gene is TRBV27, the J gene TRBJ2-5, with D perhaps TRBD1 or TRBD2 (6 bases each). Germline V lookup: CDR1 MNHEY, CDR2 SMNVEV (reference sequence). V gave up 6 bases and J gave up 5 bases, with 16 bases separating them. The CDR3 sequence is 14 residues long. The CDR3, as DNA: TGTGCCAGCAGATCCGGGGGCCGAAGGGAGACCCAGTACTTC. It yields the protein CASRSGGRRETQYF.

This clonotype was counted many times. The J gene is TRBJ2-1, the V gene TRBV20-1; D call uncertain. This CDR3 has 14 amino acids. Trimming stripped 0 bases from V and 0 bases from J, with 6 bases between. CDR1 is DFQATT, CDR2 SNEGSKA, per germline (reference sequence). The CDR3 DNA reads TGCAGTGCTAGAGAGAGGAGCTCCTACAATGAGCAGTTCTTC. As protein: CSARERSSYNEQFF.

This clonotype came up a few times. The chain uses TRBV28 and TRBJ2-1, with D possibly matching TRBD2 (5 bases). V lost 10 bases and J lost 6, with 16 bases in between. The germline V gene has CDR1 MDHEN and CDR2 SYDVKM. The CDR3 is 13 residues long. In DNA form, the CDR3 reads TGTGCCACAGAGGGAAGGTTCAGCAATGAGCAGTTCTTC. This gives the protein CATEGRFSNEQFF.

Ten or more counts support this clonotype. The chain couples TRBV7-9 to TRBJ2-5; the D is unclear. This CDR3 contains 13 residues. The germline V gene has CDR1 SEHNR and CDR2 FQNEAQ (reference sequence). Trimming shortened V by 3 bases and J by 4 bases, and 9 bases separated the two germline ends. CDR3 protein: CASSFTGPETQYF. As DNA, the CDR3 is TGTGCCAGCAGCTTTACGGGCCCAGAGACCCAGTACTTC.

This clonotype was seen ten or more times. The genes are TRBV7-9 and TRBJ1-1; perhaps TRBD1 as D (5 bases). The CDR3 spans 15 residues. CDR1 and CDR2 from the germline V gene are SEHNR and FQNEAQ (reference sequence). The germline V and J ends were trimmed by 1 base and 2 bases, with 11 bases remaining between them. As DNA, the CDR3 is TGTGCCAGCAGCTTAGTGGGGCGGGAAAACACTGAAGCTTTCTTT. Amino acids: CASSLVGRENTEAFF.

At least ten counts were recorded for this clonotype. The V call is TRBV7-6, the J call TRBJ1-2, with TRBD1 identical over 8 bases. The germline CDR1 and CDR2 sequences are SGHVS and FNYEAQ. This CDR3 comprises 14 residues. Trimming cost V 1 base and J 7 bases; bases outside gene matches: 5. CDR3 coding DNA: TGTGCCAGCAGCTTAGTTCCCAGGGGGCTTGGCTACACCTTC. Translated, it gives CASSLVPRGLGYTF.

Many counts were recorded for this clonotype. The chain links TRBV9 to TRBJ1-2; no firm D call. V lost 4 bases to trimming and J lost 5 bases, with 9 bases between them. This CDR3 is 12 amino acids long. CDR1 is SGDLS, CDR2 YYNGEE, per germline. DNA for the CDR3: TGTGCCAGCAGCTCTGGGGATTATGGCTACACCTTC. Its translation: CASSSGDYGYTF. The variable domain in full, with the rest retrieved from reference TRBV9 and TRBJ1-2, is DSGVTQTPKHLITATGQRVTLRCSPRSGDLSVYWYQQSLDQGLQFLIQYYNGEERAKGNILERFSAQQFPDLHSELNLSSLELGDSALYFCASSSGDYGYTFGSGTRLTVV.

This clonotype was seen repeatedly, ten times or more. V and J are TRBV7-6 and TRBJ1-6; 8 bases are shared with TRBD1. The CDR3 sequence is 18 residues long. J was trimmed by 0 bases and V by 1 base; bases with no gene match: 5. Germline V gene data show CDR1 as SGHVS and CDR2 as FNYEAQ. Here the CDR3 reads CASSLVQGDSSYNSPLHF. The CDR3 nucleotides are TGTGCCAGCAGCTTAGTACAGGGGGATAGCTCCTATAATTCACCCCTCCACTTT.

This clonotype came up many times. The J gene is TRBJ1-2, the V gene TRBV4-3; D is ambiguous. V was trimmed by 2 bases and J by 0 bases, leaving 16 bases between them. The CDR3 consists of 17 residues. The germline V gene has CDR1 LGHNA and CDR2 YSLEER. The CDR3 DNA is TGCGCCAGCAGCCAAAAATTGGAGATCCCCACTAACTATGGCTACACCTTC. Its protein is CASSQKLEIPTNYGYTF.

This clonotype was found many times. The chain recombines TRBV7-8 with TRBJ1-5; D is ambiguous. Germline values: CDR1 SGHVS, CDR2 FQNEAQ. The CDR3 is made up of 17 amino acids. V was clipped by 4 bases and J by 1 base, with 17 bases between them. CDR3 DNA sequence: TGTGCCAGCAGCTCTAGACCCCGCTCTTTGAGCAATCAGCCCCAGCATTTT. Protein: CASSSRPRSLSNQPQHF.

This clonotype was detected many times. The chain uses TRBV4-2 and TRBJ1-5; D is unclear. V was clipped by 4 bases and J by 3 bases, with 10 bases between them. Germline-derived CDR1 and CDR2 are LGHNA and YNFKEQ. CDR3 size: 14 residues. The CDR3 DNA is TGTGCCAGCAGCCCTCGGCAGGCCAATCAGCCCCAGCATTTT. Its translation: CASSPRQANQPQHF.

The chain joins TRBV20-1 to TRBJ2-7; 9 bases are a match to TRBD2. Losses at the gene ends were 6 bases for V and 3 bases for J; bases not matched to a gene: 6. CDR1 is DFQATT, CDR2 SNEGSKA, per germline (reference sequence). This CDR3 comprises 13 residues. CDR3: CSAGTSRNYEQYF. Here the CDR3 DNA reads TGCAGTGCCGGGACTAGCCGGAACTACGAGCAGTACTTC.

There are many counts of this clonotype. This chain links TRBV6-1 with TRBJ2-2, with D tentatively TRBD1 (7 bases). Germline V gene lookup returns CDR1 MNHNS and CDR2 SASEGT. The CDR3 covers 17 residues. V dropped 3 bases and J dropped 3 bases, with 17 bases sitting between them. The CDR3 loop reads CASSEIGGGADTGELFF. CDR3 bases: TGTGCCAGCAGTGAGATCGGAGGGGGCGCGGACACCGGGGAGCTGTTTTTT.

At least ten counts were recorded for this clonotype. J is TRBJ2-2 and V is TRBV20-1; D not resolved. The CDR3 length is 13 residues. Germline V gene lookup returns CDR1 DFQATT and CDR2 SNEGSKA (reference sequence). Trimming removed 3 bases from V and 1 base from J, with 6 bases in between. The CDR3 protein is CSASPGNTGELFF. Here the CDR3 DNA reads TGCAGTGCTAGTCCAGGGAACACCGGGGAGCTGTTTTTT.

This sequence joins TRBV20-1 and TRBJ2-7; 7 bases line up with TRBD2. The CDR3 sequence is 15 residues long. CDR1 DFQATT and CDR2 SNEGSKA come from the germline V gene (reference sequence). V shed 2 bases, J shed 6 bases, and the junction held 13 bases outside the gene matches. CDR3 coding DNA: TGCAGTGCTAGAAGTCCTCGGGGGGATAACTCCGAGCAGTACTTC. Protein product: CSARSPRGDNSEQYF.

The chain carries TRBV4-1 and TRBJ1-2; D is perhaps TRBD1 (6 bases). The CDR3 consists of 15 residues. Trimming pared 2 bases from V and 1 base from J, leaving 11 bases between. Germline CDR1 and CDR2: MGHRA and YSYEKL. Here the CDR3 reads CASSQRQEFNYGYTF. CDR3 nucleotides: TGCGCCAGCAGCCAACGACAGGAGTTTAACTATGGCTACACCTTC.

CDR3 nucleotides: TGTGCCAGCAGCTTAGCGACTACGGGCCCGTGGAGCGAGCAGTACTTC. This translates into CASSLATTGPWSEQYF. The chain links TRBV7-6 to TRBJ2-7; TRBD2 is a possible D gene (5 bases). V was pared by 0 bases and J by 6 bases, with 18 bases between. Germline values: CDR1 SGHVS, CDR2 FNYEAQ. CDR3 length: 16 residues. Full variable domain (missing parts from reference TRBV7-6 and TRBJ2-7): GAGVSQSPRYKVTKRGQDVALRCDPISGHVSLYWYRQALGQGPEFLTYFNYEAQQDKSGLPNDRFSAERPEGSISTLTIQRTEQRDSAMYRCASSLATTGPWSEQYFGPGTRLTVT.

This clonotype was seen a handful of times. The rearrangement links TRBV7-8 to TRBJ2-3; D possibly corresponds to TRBD2 (6 bases). The germline V gene encodes CDR1 SGHVS and CDR2 FQNEAQ. V lost 6 bases to trimming and J lost 3 bases, with 10 bases between them. The CDR3 spans 13 residues. The CDR3: CASRRRETDTQYF. CDR3 DNA: TGTGCCAGCAGGCGACGGGAGACAGATACGCAGTATTTT. Supplemented by reference TRBV7-8 and TRBJ2-3, the full variable domain reads GAGVSQSPRYKVAKRGQDVALRCDPISGHVSLFWYQQALGQGPEFLTYFQNEAQLDKSGLPSDRFFAERPEGSVSTLKIQRTQQEDSAVYLCASRRRETDTQYFGPGTRLTVL.

This clonotype was seen at least ten times. The chain couples TRBV7-6 to TRBJ2-3; 9 nucleotides agree with TRBD2. V lost 5 bases, J lost 1 base, and 4 bases stayed unmatched. The CDR3 is made up of 15 amino acids. Germline loops: CDR1 SGHVS, CDR2 FNYEAQ. The CDR3 here is CASSPASGGTDTQYF. As DNA, the CDR3 is TGTGCCAGCAGCCCGGCTAGCGGGGGCACAGATACGCAGTATTTT.

This clonotype was seen many times. The genes are TRBV7-8 and TRBJ2-7; 11 nucleotides line up with TRBD2. The length of the CDR3 is 18 residues. From germline, CDR1 is SGHVS and CDR2 FQNEAQ. The trim removed 4 bases at V and 2 bases at J, leaving 13 bases unmatched. The CDR3 DNA follows: TGTGCCAGCAGCTCTGACCTGAATAGCGGGAGGGCCACCTACGAGCAGTACTTC. Amino acid sequence: CASSSDLNSGRATYEQYF.

Comments on this clonotype: A much bigger clone sits one base away, suggesting this may be a read error. The chain joins TRBV4-1 to TRBJ1-2; TRBD1 might be the D (6 bases). The CDR3 is 15 amino acids. Trimming removed 2 bases at V and 4 bases at J, with 14 bases between. From germline, CDR1 is MGHRA and CDR2 YSYEKL. This CDR3 is CASSQLDMDSYGYTF. The DNA of the CDR3 is TGCGCCAGCAGCCAATTGGACATGGACAGCTATGGCTACACCTTC.